Shown below are 6 T cell receptor beta chains from a single sample sequenced in a study of CD4 T cells in relation to SARS-CoV-2 and coronaviruses. Generated by immunoSEQ multiplex PCR, the TCRdb table keeps only in-frame clones and is missing some. In the table there are 21,000 or so clones, around 75% of which are singletons. Before the COVID-19 pandemic, during about 2010-2019, CD4+ T cells were taken from unexposed donors. CD4+ T cells were isolated from the cells after 10 days of culture. These receptors lack a known antigen. The source material was CD4+ T cells from PBMCs, cultured in vitro. Receptor source: a human donor in good health.

The chain recombines TRBV5-4 with TRBJ2-7, with D unresolved. The CDR3 is 14 amino acids. Trimming stripped 2 bases from V and 0 bases from J, with 9 bases between. The V gene's germline CDR1 is SGHNT and CDR2 YYREEE (reference sequence). The CDR3 region is CASSFRGNSYEQYF. In DNA form, the CDR3 reads TGTGCCAGCAGCTTTCGAGGAAACTCCTACGAGCAGTACTTC. Full variable domain (remainder filled in from reference TRBV5-4 and TRBJ2-7): ETGVTQSPTHLIKTRGQQVTLRCSSQSGHNTVSWYQQALGQGPQFIFQYYREEENGRGNFPPRFSGLQFPNYSSELNVNALELDDSALYLCASSFRGNSYEQYFGPGTRLTVT.

The chain links TRBV7-8 to TRBJ2-7; 8 positions agree with TRBD1. Unmatched junction bases numbered 0, after V lost 1 base and J lost 4 bases. The germline gives CDR1 SGHVS, CDR2 FQNEAQ. The CDR3 is 13 amino acids. The DNA of the CDR3 is TGTGCCAGCAGCTTAGACAGGGGGTACGAGCAGTACTTC. Translating gives CASSLDRGYEQYF.

This clone showed up just once. The chain carries TRBV9 and TRBJ2-2; D is uncertain. V was trimmed by 3 bases and J by 3 bases, leaving 9 bases between them. CDR1 is SGDLS and CDR2 is YYNGEE in the germline V gene. The CDR3 is made up of 14 amino acids. The CDR3, as DNA: TGTGCCAGCAGCGACCGGACCTACACCGGGGAGCTGTTTTTT. It yields the protein CASSDRTYTGELFF.

The chain is built from TRBV9 and TRBJ1-1; D not resolved. The length of the CDR3 is 14 residues. CDR1 and CDR2 from the germline V gene are SGDLS and YYNGEE. V was clipped by 0 bases and J by 1 base, with 7 bases between them. The DNA for the CDR3 is TGTGCCAGCAGCGTAGGCCTCGAGAACACTGAAGCTTTCTTT. Translated, it gives CASSVGLENTEAFF.

This CDR3 is CASSLDSNYGYTF. CDR3 in DNA: TGTGCCAGCAGCTTGGACAGTAACTATGGCTACACCTTC. This chain links TRBV5-5 with TRBJ1-2; D gene uncertain. Between the trimmed V and J ends, which lost 0 bases and 1 base, there was a span of 4 bases. CDR1 and CDR2 from the germline V gene are SGHKS and YYEKEE (reference sequence). The CDR3 covers 13 residues. Combining the CDR3 with reference TRBV5-5 and TRBJ1-2 gives the whole variable domain DAGVTQSPTHLIKTRGQQVTLRCSPISGHKSVSWYQQVLGQGPQFIFQYYEKEERGRGNFPDRFSARQFPNYSSELNVNALLLGDSALYLCASSLDSNYGYTFGSGTRLTVV.

This clone showed up just a few times. This chain links TRBV2 with TRBJ2-7; 7 bases line up with TRBD1. The V gene end was trimmed by 5 bases and the J gene end by 7 bases; junction bases not matched to a gene: 11. The CDR3 extends over 14 amino acids. Germline-derived CDR1 and CDR2 are SNHLY and FYNNEI. CDR3 loop: CASSYRDSVGEQYF. CDR3 coding DNA: TGTGCCAGCAGTTATCGGGACAGCGTGGGAGAGCAGTACTTC.